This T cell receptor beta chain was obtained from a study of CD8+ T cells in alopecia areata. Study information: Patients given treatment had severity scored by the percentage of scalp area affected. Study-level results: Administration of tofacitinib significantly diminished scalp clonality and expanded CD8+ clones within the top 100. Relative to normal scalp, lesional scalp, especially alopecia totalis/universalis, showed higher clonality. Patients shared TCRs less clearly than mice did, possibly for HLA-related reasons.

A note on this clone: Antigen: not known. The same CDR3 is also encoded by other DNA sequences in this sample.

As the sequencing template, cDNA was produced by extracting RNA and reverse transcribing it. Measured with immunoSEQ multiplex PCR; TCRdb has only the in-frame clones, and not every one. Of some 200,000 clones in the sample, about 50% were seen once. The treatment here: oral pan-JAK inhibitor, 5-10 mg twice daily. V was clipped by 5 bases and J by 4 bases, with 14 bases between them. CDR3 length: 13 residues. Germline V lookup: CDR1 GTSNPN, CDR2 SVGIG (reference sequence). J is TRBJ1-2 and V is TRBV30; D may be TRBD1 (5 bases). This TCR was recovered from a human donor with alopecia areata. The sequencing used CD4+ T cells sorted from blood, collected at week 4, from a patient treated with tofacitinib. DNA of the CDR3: TGTGCCTGGGGGACCGGGACGGCCTATGGCTACACCTTC. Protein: CAWGTGTAYGYTF.